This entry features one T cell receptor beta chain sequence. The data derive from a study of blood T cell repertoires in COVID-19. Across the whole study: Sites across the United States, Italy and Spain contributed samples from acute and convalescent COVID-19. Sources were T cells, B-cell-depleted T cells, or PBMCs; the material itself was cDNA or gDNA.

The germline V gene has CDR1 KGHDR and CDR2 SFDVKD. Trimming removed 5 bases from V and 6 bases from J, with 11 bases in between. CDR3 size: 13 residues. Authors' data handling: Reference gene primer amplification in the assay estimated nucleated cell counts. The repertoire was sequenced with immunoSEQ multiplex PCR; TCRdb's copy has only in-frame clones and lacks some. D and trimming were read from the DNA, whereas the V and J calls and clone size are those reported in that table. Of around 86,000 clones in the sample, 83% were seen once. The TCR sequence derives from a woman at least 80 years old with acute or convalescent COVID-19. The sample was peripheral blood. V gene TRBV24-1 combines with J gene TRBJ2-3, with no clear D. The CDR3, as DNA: TGTGCCACCAGTGTTAACTTTCCGGATACGCAGTATTTT. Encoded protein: CATSVNFPDTQYF.